This T cell receptor (beta chain) was sequenced in a study of blood T cell repertoires in COVID-19. Study details: Whether acute or convalescent, the COVID-19 samples came from the United States, Italy and Spain.

CDR3 size: 16 residues. The V gene lost 7 bases and the J gene lost 2 bases, with 21 bases spanning the gap. Looked up from germline, CDR1 is MNHEY and CDR2 is SMNVEV (reference sequence). Each participant's cohort was designated according to participant-reported clinical history. In the 2 weeks before study entry, exposed participants met a COVID-19 case, which was PCR-confirmed or clinician-diagnosed. Assay: immunoSEQ multiplex PCR; the TCRdb copy retains only in-frame clones and omits some. Among a few hundred thousand clones listed, roughly 90% were seen once. J is TRBJ2-7 and V is TRBV27; weak D call: TRBD1 (5 bases). This receptor was identified in a woman between 25 and 40 years old who had been exposed to COVID-19. The sample comprised PBMCs or T cells enriched from blood (not recorded which). The CDR3: CASIPRSGMVAYEQYF. DNA for the CDR3: TGTGCCAGCATCCCCCGATCAGGGATGGTGGCCTACGAGCAGTACTTC.